These 5 T cell receptor beta chains came from one sample sequenced in a study of Graves' ophthalmopathy and Graves' hyperthyroidism. Amplification of the TCR beta CDR3 regions used RNA transcripts (as template). The authors performed first-round RT-PCR with HTBI primers and then a second-round multiplex PCR. MiXCR was run by TCRdb on the multiplex PCR reads, yielding one entry per CDR3 protein. The sample holds approximately 1.2 million distinct CDR3 sequences, roughly 35% seen once. Sequenced input: peripheral blood or thyroid tissue (not recorded which). The source is an adult man with Graves' hyperthyroidism.

This clonotype has a handful of counts. A much bigger clone sits one base away, suggesting this may be a read error. The V call is TRBV7-2, the J call TRBJ1-1; D perhaps matches TRBD1 (6 bases). Germline CDR1 SGHTA, CDR2 FQGNSA. The CDR3 runs 15 residues. CDR3 residues: CAGSLEQTGNTEAFF. The CDR3 coding sequence is TGTGCCGGCAGCTTGGAACAGACAGGAAACACTGAAGCTTTCTTT.

The table lists this clonotype with a count of one. The chain links TRBV28 to TRBJ1-6; possibly TRBD1 for D (5 bases). This CDR3 has 15 amino acids. The V gene's germline CDR1 is MDHEN and CDR2 SYDVKM. V dropped 3 bases and J dropped 3 bases, with 9 bases sitting between them. CDR3 sequence (DNA): TGTGCCAGCAGTTTTACAGGAAACTATAATTCACCCCTCCACTTT. It is translated as CASSFTGNYNSPLHF.

This clonotype was observed many times. The CDR3, as DNA: TGTGCCAGCAGCCGACAGACAGGGGCCTACGAGCAGTACTTC. Its protein is CASSRQTGAYEQYF. The chain joins TRBV7-2 to TRBJ2-7; 8 nucleotides line up with TRBD1. Trimming removed 5 bases from V and 2 bases from J; junction bases left unmatched: 5. The CDR3 has 14 residues. Germline V gene sequence: CDR1 SGHTA, CDR2 FQGNSA.

This clonotype was seen repeatedly, ten times or more. The chain uses TRBV9 and TRBJ1-1; TRBD1 is a possible D gene (5 bases). This CDR3 has 15 residues. Germline V gene lookup returns CDR1 SGDLS and CDR2 YYNGEE. The V and J ends lost 2 bases and 6 bases respectively, with 17 bases between them. CDR3 residues: CASSVTGGLGSEAFF. As DNA, the CDR3 is TGTGCCAGCAGCGTTACCGGGGGGTTAGGCTCTGAAGCTTTCTTT.

Many counts were recorded for this clonotype. The rearrangement links TRBV5-1 to TRBJ2-5; 8 nucleotides match TRBD1. CDR1 is SGHRS and CDR2 is YFSETQ in the germline V gene. CDR3 length equals 15 residues. Unmatched junction bases numbered 8, after V lost 4 bases and J lost 3 bases. The CDR3 reads CASSPLTGVEETQYF. The DNA of the CDR3 is TGCGCCAGCAGCCCGTTGACAGGGGTAGAAGAGACCCAGTACTTC.